The 17 T cell receptor beta chains listed next were all sequenced from one sample in a study of human T cells and chemical hapten exposure. Time point of the sample: patch test 1, 2 weeks after DPC sensitization. Treatment noted: therapeutic diphenylcyclopropenone sensitization with weekly scalp DPC. TCRdb re-called the RACE reads through MiXCR, storing one row per CDR3 protein. The repertoire includes 180,000 or so distinct CDR3 sequences, roughly 14% of them detected once, and 1.5% to 2% sits in the top ten. Sequenced here: whole blood, sampled in connection with sensitization to the hapten diphenylcyclopropenone (DPC). These receptors all stem from a woman between 25 and 40 years old with alopecia areata. Some clones in this sample may be carry-over from other donors' samples.

The rearrangement uses TRBV28 and TRBJ2-7; 7 bases map to TRBD2. CDR1 MDHEN and CDR2 SYDVKM come from the germline V gene. The CDR3 extends over 14 amino acids. V was pared by 2 bases and J by 6 bases, with 7 bases of the junction left unmatched. The CDR3 spells CASSLGGSLLEQYF. DNA for the CDR3: TGTGCCAGCAGTTTAGGCGGGAGCCTGCTCGAGCAGTACTTC.

The chain couples TRBV5-1 to TRBJ2-1; 9 bases line up with TRBD2. Germline V gives CDR1 SGHRS, CDR2 YFSETQ. The CDR3 is 15 residues long. Trimming removed 0 bases from V and 4 bases from J; junction bases left unmatched: 2. In nucleotides, the CDR3 is TGCGCCAGCAGCTTGGTAGCGGGGGCATACAATGAGCAGTTCTTC. It specifies CASSLVAGAYNEQFF.

The rearrangement links TRBV7-9 to TRBJ1-1; TRBD1 agrees at 8 bases. Germline assignment: CDR1 SEHNR and CDR2 FQNEAQ (reference sequence). V lost 8 bases to trimming and J lost 4 bases; unmatched junction nucleotides: 6. This CDR3 is 13 amino acids long. CDR3 region: CASGNQGATEAFF. The CDR3 nucleotides read TGTGCCAGCGGGAATCAGGGGGCCACTGAAGCTTTCTTT.

This chain connects TRBV5-1 to TRBJ2-3, with TRBD2 matching 9 bases. This CDR3 contains 16 residues. Germline CDR1 is SGHRS and CDR2 is YFSETQ. V was clipped by 4 bases and J by 4 bases; unmatched bases: 10. CDR3 coding DNA: TGCGCCAGCAGCCCCAGCTGGACTAGCGCAGCAGATACGCAGTATTTT. Translation gives CASSPSWTSAADTQYF.

V and J are TRBV12-3 or TRBV12-4 and TRBJ1-6; D is unclear. Trimming removed 2 bases from V and 7 bases from J, with 9 bases in between. This CDR3 is 14 amino acids long. The CDR3 DNA sequence: TGTGCCAGCAGTTTAATAGGAGGGAATTCACCCCTCCACTTT. Translation: CASSLIGGNSPLHF.

The V gene is TRBV7-2, the J gene TRBJ1-4; no reliable D call. The CDR3 length is 15 residues. CDR1 and CDR2 (germline): SGHTA, FQGNSA. The V end was cut by 5 bases, the J end by 5 bases, with 15 bases between. The CDR3 DNA is TGTGCCAGCAGCAACGGGAGGGCCAAAAATGAAAAACTGTTTTTT. Its translation: CASSNGRAKNEKLFF.

This clonotype was recorded a few times. The chain links TRBV6-5 to TRBJ2-7; perhaps TRBD1 as D (5 bases). V was pared by 4 bases and J by 3 bases, with 10 bases between. Germline V CDR1 and CDR2: MNHEY, SVGAGI. The CDR3 covers 13 residues. Here the CDR3 reads CASSWTLDYEQYF. DNA for the CDR3: TGTGCCAGCAGTTGGACACTGGACTACGAGCAGTACTTC.

The CDR3: CAWSIQGAYGYTF. The CDR3 DNA follows: TGTGCCTGGAGTATACAGGGGGCGTATGGCTACACCTTC. This chain joins TRBV30 and TRBJ1-2; 9 nucleotides line up with TRBD1. V lost 2 bases to trimming and J lost 5 bases; unmatched junction nucleotides: 3. The CDR3 spans 13 residues. Germline assignment: CDR1 GTSNPN and CDR2 SVGIG (reference sequence).

The sample holds many counts of this clonotype. The V and J genes are TRBV7-8 and TRBJ1-1, with TRBD1 identical over 8 bases. This CDR3 contains 17 residues. J lost 7 bases, V lost 2 bases, and 15 bases had no gene match. Germline V CDR1 and CDR2: SGHVS, FQNEAQ. This CDR3 is CASSLSRDRSQSGEAFF. CDR3 in DNA: TGTGCCAGCAGCTTATCCCGGGACAGGTCGCAAAGTGGTGAAGCTTTCTTT.

The genes are TRBV20-1 and TRBJ1-5, with a weak D call TRBD1 (6 bases). The CDR3 loop spans 12 amino acids. CDR1 and CDR2 (germline): DFQATT, SNEGSKA (reference sequence). Between the trimmed V and J ends, which lost 6 bases and 4 bases, there was a span of 10 bases. Here the CDR3 reads CSAERGNQPQHF. The CDR3 region has the DNA TGCAGTGCAGAAAGGGGGAATCAGCCCCAGCATTTT.

The table lists this clonotype with a few counts. The V gene is TRBV20-1, the J gene TRBJ2-5; D is uncertain. Trimming pared 0 bases from V and 2 bases from J, leaving 13 bases between. This CDR3 contains 15 residues. CDR1 DFQATT and CDR2 SNEGSKA come from the germline V gene (reference sequence). CDR3 DNA sequence: TGCAGTGCTAGAGATCCCAAAAACCCGCAAGAGACCCAGTACTTC. Its translation is CSARDPKNPQETQYF.

The V gene is TRBV7-2, the J gene TRBJ2-3; 7 bases line up with TRBD2. Per germline, CDR1 SGHTA and CDR2 FQGNSA. J was trimmed by 2 bases and V by 0 bases; bases with no gene match: 5. The length of the CDR3 is 16 residues. CDR3 nucleotides: TGTGCCAGCAGCTTAGCCCCGACTAGCCTCACAGATACGCAGTATTTT. This codes for CASSLAPTSLTDTQYF.

V is TRBV5-4 and J is TRBJ2-1; D assignment may be TRBD1 or TRBD2 (6 bases each). The length of the CDR3 is 15 residues. Germline V lookup: CDR1 SGHNT, CDR2 YYREEE (reference sequence). V was cut by 6 bases and J by 10 bases, with 23 bases left in between. CDR3 residues: CASTQKGGGTWEQFF. The CDR3 DNA is TGTGCCAGCACCCAAAAGGGGGGAGGTACCTGGGAGCAGTTCTTC.

The CDR3 nucleotides are TGTGCCAGCGGGGGGTCTGGCAATGAGCAGTTCTTC. This codes for CASGGSGNEQFF. The J gene is TRBJ2-1, the V gene TRBV6-2 or TRBV6-3; D is possibly TRBD2 (6 bases). Germline V gene lookup returns CDR1 MNHEY and CDR2 SVGEGT. This CDR3 is built from 12 residues. Trimming took 8 bases from V and 6 from J, leaving 11 bases between them.

In its sample, this clonotype was seen a few times. V usage is TRBV5-1 and J usage is TRBJ1-6; D gene uncertain. Trimming left V 6 bases short and J 9 bases short, with 16 bases between. The CDR3 sequence is 14 residues long. Germline CDR1 reads SGHRS; CDR2 reads YFSETQ. The CDR3 region has the DNA TGCGCCAGCACCCGAGAAGGAGGATCTTCACCCCTCCACTTT. This sequence encodes CASTREGGSSPLHF.

V usage is TRBV10-3 and J usage is TRBJ2-7; 8 positions match TRBD1. V gave up 0 bases and J gave up 4 bases; unmatched junction bases: 8. Germline V gene sequence: CDR1 ENHRY, CDR2 SYGVKD. There are 16 residues in the CDR3. The CDR3 is CAISESFGTGVYEQYF. In DNA form, the CDR3 reads TGTGCCATCAGTGAGTCGTTTGGGACAGGCGTTTACGAGCAGTACTTC.

The chain couples TRBV6-2 or TRBV6-3 to TRBJ2-1; maybe TRBD2 (5 bases). The CDR3 loop spans 13 amino acids. Deletions cut 7 bases from V and 5 bases from J, with 12 bases between. CDR1 and CDR2 from the germline V gene are MNHEY and SVGEGT. CDR3 sequence (DNA): TGTGCCAGCACCGGACTTGTGGACAATGAGCAGTTCTTC. Translating gives CASTGLVDNEQFF.